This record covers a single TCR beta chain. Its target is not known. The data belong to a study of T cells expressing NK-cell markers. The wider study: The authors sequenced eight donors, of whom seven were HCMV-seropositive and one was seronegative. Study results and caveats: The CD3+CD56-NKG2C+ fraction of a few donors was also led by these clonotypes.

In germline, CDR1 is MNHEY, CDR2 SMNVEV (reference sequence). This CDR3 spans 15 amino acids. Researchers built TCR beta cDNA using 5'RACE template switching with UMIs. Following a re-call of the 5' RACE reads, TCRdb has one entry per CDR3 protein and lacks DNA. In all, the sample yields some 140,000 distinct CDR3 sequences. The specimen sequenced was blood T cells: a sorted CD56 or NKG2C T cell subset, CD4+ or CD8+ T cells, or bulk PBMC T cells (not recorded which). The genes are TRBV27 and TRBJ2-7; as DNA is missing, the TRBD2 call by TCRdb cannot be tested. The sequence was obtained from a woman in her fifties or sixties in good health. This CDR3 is CASSLLLAGAYEQYF.